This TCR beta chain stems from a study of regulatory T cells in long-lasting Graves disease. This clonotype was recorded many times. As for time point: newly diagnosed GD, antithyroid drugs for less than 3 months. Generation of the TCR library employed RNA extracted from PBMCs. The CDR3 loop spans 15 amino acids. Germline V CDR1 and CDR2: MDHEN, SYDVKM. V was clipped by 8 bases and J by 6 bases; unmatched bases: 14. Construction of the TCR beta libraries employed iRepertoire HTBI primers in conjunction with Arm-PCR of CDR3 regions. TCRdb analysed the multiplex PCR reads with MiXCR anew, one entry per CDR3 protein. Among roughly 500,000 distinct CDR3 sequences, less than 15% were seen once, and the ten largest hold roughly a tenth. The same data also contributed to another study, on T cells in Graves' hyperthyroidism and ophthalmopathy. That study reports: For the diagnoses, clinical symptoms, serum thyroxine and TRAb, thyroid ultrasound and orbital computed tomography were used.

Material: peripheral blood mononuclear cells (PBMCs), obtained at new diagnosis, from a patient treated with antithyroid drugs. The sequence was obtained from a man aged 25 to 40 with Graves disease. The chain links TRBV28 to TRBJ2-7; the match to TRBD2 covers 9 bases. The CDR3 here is CASHAERLAGAEQYF. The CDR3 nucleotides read TGTGCCAGCCACGCCGAACGGTTAGCGGGAGCCGAGCAGTACTTC.